These 5 T cell receptor beta chains were sequenced from one sample in a study of blood T cell repertoires in COVID-19. Assay used: immunoSEQ multiplex PCR; TCRdb lists only in-frame clones, some missing. In the table there are some 290,000 clones, around four fifths of which are singletons. What was sequenced was peripheral blood. These receptors were obtained from a man in his sixties who had recovered from COVID-19.

This clone was seen just once. This chain joins TRBV18 and TRBJ1-1; tentatively, D is TRBD1 (6 bases). Trimming shortened V by 6 bases and J by 5 bases, and 22 bases separated the two germline ends. CDR3 length: 16 residues. The germline V gene has CDR1 KGHSH and CDR2 LQKENI. The CDR3 DNA is TGTGCCAGCTCGCGCGGGGGCCTCGGTGGGAATACTGAAGCTTTCTTT. This encodes CASSRGGLGGNTEAFF.

CDR3 sequence reads: CASSISSGGEQFF. The CDR3 DNA is TGCGCCAGCAGCATTTCTAGCGGGGGAGAGCAGTTCTTC. The chain combines TRBV5-1 with TRBJ2-1; 10 nucleotides match TRBD2. The J segment lost 10 bases and the V segment lost 4 bases, leaving 5 bases of the junction unmatched. Germline CDR1 and CDR2: SGHRS and YFSETQ. The CDR3 spans 13 residues. Looking up the rest from reference TRBV5-1 and TRBJ2-1 gives the full variable domain: KAGVTQTPRYLIKTRGQQVTLSCSPISGHRSVSWYQQTPGQGLQFLFEYFSETQRNKGNFPGRFSGRQFSNSRSEMNVSTLELGDSALYLCASSISSGGEQFFGPGTRLTVL.

The V and J genes are TRBV5-1 and TRBJ2-1, with TRBD2 identical over 7 bases. J was trimmed by 0 bases and V by 2 bases; bases with no gene match: 5. The CDR3 length is 16 residues. Germline lookup yields CDR1 SGHRS and CDR2 YFSETQ. This CDR3 is CASSFSTGGSYNEQFF. For the CDR3, the DNA is TGCGCCAGCAGCTTCTCAACGGGAGGCTCCTACAATGAGCAGTTCTTC.

The DNA of the CDR3 is TGTGCCAGCAGTTTACTGACAGATACGCAGTATTTT. Amino acids: CASSLLTDTQYF. V usage is TRBV12-3 or TRBV12-4 and J usage is TRBJ2-3, with D hard to call. The V end was cut by 2 bases, the J end by 3 bases, with 3 bases between. The CDR3 spans 12 residues.

DNA of the CDR3: TGTGCCAGCAGTTTGAGTCGGCGTGGGAGGGAGACCCAGTACTTC. Residues: CASSLSRRGRETQYF. This chain links TRBV27 with TRBJ2-5; a weak D match, TRBD2 (6 bases). Germline V lookup: CDR1 MNHEY, CDR2 SMNVEV (reference sequence). CDR3 length: 15 amino acids. Trimming removed 3 bases at V and 5 bases at J, with 16 bases between.